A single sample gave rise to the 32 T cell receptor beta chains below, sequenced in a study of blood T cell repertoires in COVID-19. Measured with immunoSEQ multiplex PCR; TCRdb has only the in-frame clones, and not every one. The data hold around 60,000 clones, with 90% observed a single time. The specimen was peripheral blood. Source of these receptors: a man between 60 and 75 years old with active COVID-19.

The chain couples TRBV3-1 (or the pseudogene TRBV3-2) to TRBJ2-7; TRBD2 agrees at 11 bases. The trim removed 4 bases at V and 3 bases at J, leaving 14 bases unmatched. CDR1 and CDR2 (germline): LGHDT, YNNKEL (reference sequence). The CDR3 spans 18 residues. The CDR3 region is CASSPTRLAGRFFYEQYF. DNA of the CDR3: TGTGCCAGCAGCCCCACGCGACTAGCGGGGAGGTTCTTCTACGAGCAGTACTTC.

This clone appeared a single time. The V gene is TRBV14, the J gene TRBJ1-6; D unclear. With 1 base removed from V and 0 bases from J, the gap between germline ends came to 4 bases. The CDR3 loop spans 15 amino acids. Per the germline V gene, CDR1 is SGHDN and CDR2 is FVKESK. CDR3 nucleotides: TGTGCCAGCAGCCAAGCGAGCTCCTATAATTCACCCCTCCACTTT. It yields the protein CASSQASSYNSPLHF.

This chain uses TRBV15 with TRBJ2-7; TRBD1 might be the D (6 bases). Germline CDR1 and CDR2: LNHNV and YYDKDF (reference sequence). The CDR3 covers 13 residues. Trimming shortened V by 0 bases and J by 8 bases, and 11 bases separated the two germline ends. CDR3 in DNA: TGTGCCACCAGCAGAGAACCAGGACAGAAGCAGTACTTC. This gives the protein CATSREPGQKQYF.

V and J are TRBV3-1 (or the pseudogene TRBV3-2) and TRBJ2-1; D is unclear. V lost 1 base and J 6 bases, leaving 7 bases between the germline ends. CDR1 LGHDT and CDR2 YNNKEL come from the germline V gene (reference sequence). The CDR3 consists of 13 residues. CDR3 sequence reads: CASSQAVINEQFF. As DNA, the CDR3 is TGTGCCAGCAGCCAAGCCGTAATCAATGAGCAGTTCTTC.

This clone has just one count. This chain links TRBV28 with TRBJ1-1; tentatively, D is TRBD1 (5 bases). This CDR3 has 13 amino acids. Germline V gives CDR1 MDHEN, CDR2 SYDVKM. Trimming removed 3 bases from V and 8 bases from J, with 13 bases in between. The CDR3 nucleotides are TGTGCCAGCAGTTTGCGGGGGGAAGGGGAAGCTTTCTTT. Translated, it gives CASSLRGEGEAFF.

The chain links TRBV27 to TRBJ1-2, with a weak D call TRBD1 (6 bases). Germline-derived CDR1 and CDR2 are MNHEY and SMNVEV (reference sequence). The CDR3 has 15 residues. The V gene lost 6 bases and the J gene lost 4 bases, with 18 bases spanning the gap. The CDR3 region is CASSLGGPFFYGYTF. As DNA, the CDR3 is TGTGCCAGCAGCCTAGGGGGACCTTTTTTCTATGGCTACACCTTC.

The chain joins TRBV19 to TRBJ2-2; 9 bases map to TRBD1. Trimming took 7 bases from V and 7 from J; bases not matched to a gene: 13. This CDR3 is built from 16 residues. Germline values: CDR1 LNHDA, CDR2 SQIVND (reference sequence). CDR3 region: CASTAGTGPAVGELFF. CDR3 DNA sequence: TGTGCCAGTACTGCAGGGACAGGGCCTGCCGTCGGGGAGCTGTTTTTT. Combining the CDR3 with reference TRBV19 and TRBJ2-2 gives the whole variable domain DGGITQSPKYLFRKEGQNVTLSCEQNLNHDAMYWYRQDPGQGLRLIYYSQIVNDFQKGDIAEGYSVSREKKESFPLTVTSAQKNPTAFYLCASTAGTGPAVGELFFGEGSRLTVL.

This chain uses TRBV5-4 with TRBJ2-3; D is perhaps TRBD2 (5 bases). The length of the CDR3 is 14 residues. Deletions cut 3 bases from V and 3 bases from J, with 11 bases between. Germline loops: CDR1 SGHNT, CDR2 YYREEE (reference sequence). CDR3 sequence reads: CASSSRVATDTQYF. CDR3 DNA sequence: TGTGCCAGCAGCTCCCGGGTAGCGACAGATACGCAGTATTTT.

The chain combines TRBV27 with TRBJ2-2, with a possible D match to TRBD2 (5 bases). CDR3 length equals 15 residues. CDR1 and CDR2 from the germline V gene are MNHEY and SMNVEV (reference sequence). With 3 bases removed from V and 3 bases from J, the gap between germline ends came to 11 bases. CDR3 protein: CASSFSGRYTGELFF. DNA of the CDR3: TGTGCCAGCAGTTTCAGCGGCCGCTACACCGGGGAGCTGTTTTTT.

The DNA of the CDR3 is TGTGCCAGCAGCGCGGACAGGGGGCAGGAGACCCAGTACTTC. It translates to CASSADRGQETQYF. The chain employs TRBV9 and TRBJ2-5; 11 bases map to TRBD1. The V segment lost 3 bases and the J segment 5 bases; nucleotides outside the gene matches: 3. This CDR3 has 14 residues. Germline lookup yields CDR1 SGDLS and CDR2 YYNGEE.

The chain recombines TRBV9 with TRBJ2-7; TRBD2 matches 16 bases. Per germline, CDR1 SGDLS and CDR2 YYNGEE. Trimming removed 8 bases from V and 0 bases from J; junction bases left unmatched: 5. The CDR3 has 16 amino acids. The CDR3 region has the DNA TGTGCCAGACCGGGACTAGCGGGAGGGTCCTCCTACGAGCAGTACTTC. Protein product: CARPGLAGGSSYEQYF.

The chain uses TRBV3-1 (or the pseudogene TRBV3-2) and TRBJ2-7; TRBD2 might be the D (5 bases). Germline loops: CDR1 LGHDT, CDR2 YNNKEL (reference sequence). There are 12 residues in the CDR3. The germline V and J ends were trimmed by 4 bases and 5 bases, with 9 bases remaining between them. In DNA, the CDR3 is TGTGCCAGCAGCCCACTAGGAGACGAGCAGTACTTC. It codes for CASSPLGDEQYF.

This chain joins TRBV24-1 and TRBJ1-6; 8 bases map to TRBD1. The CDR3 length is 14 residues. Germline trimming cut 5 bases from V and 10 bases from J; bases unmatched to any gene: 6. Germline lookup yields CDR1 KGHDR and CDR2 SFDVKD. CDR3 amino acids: CATSAGQGGSPLHF. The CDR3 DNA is TGTGCCACCAGTGCCGGACAGGGTGGCTCACCCCTCCACTTT.

DNA of the CDR3: TGCGCCAGCAGCTCCCAGGTGGCTGGAAACACCATATATTTT. This sequence encodes CASSSQVAGNTIYF. This chain links TRBV5-1 with TRBJ1-3; D ambiguous. V lost 3 bases and J 2 bases, leaving 9 bases between the germline ends. Germline values: CDR1 SGHRS, CDR2 YFSETQ. The CDR3 runs 14 residues. Filled out from reference TRBV5-1 and TRBJ1-3, the complete variable domain reads KAGVTQTPRYLIKTRGQQVTLSCSPISGHRSVSWYQQTPGQGLQFLFEYFSETQRNKGNFPGRFSGRQFSNSRSEMNVSTLELGDSALYLCASSSQVAGNTIYFGEGSWLTVV.

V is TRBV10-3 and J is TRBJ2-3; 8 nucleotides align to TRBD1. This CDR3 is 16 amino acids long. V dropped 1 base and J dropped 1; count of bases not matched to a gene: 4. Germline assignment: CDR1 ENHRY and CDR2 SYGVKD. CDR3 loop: CAISELDRAGTDTQYF. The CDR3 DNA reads TGTGCCATCAGTGAGTTGGACAGGGCCGGCACAGATACGCAGTATTTT.

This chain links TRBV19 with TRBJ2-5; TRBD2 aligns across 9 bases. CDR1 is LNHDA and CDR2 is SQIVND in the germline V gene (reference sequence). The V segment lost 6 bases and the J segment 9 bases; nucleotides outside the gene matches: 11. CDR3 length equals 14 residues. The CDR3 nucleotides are TGTGCCAGTAGCCTCTCCCGCGGGGGGGATCCCCAGTACTTC. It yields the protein CASSLSRGGDPQYF.

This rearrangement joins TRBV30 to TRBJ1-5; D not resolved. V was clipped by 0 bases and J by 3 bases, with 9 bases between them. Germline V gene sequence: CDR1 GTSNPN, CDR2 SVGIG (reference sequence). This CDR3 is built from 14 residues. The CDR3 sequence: CAWSVRSVNQPQHF. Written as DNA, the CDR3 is TGTGCCTGGAGTGTACGTAGTGTCAATCAGCCCCAGCATTTT. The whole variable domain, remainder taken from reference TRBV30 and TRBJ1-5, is SQTIHQWPATLVQPVGSPLSLECTVEGTSNPNLYWYRQAAGRGLQLLFYSVGIGQISSEVPQNLSASRPQDRQFILSSKKLLLSDSGFYLCAWSVRSVNQPQHFGDGTRLSIL.

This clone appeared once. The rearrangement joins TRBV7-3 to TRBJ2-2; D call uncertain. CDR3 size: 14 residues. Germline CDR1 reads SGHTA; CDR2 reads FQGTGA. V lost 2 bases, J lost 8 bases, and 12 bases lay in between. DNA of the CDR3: TGTGCCAGCAGCTTACAGGCCCCCACGGGGGAGCTGTTTTTT. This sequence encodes CASSLQAPTGELFF.

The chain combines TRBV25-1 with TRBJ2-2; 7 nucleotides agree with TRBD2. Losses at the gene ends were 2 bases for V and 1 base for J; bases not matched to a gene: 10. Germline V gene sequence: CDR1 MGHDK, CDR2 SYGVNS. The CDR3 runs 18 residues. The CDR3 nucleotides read TGTGCCAGCAGTGAACAAAGACTAGCAGGATGGAACACCGGGGAGCTGTTTTTT. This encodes CASSEQRLAGWNTGELFF.

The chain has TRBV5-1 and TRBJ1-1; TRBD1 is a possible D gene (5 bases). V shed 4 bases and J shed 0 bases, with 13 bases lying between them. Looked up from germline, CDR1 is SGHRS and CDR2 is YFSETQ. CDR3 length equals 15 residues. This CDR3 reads CASSMRQSVNTEAFF. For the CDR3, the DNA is TGCGCCAGCAGCATGCGACAGAGCGTGAACACTGAAGCTTTCTTT.

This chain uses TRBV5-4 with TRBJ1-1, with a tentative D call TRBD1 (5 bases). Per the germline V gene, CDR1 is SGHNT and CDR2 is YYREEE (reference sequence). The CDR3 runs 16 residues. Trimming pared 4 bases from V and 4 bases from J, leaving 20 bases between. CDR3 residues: CASSPPGPKEGTEAFF. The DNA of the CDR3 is TGTGCCAGCAGCCCGCCGGGACCTAAGGAGGGCACTGAAGCTTTCTTT.

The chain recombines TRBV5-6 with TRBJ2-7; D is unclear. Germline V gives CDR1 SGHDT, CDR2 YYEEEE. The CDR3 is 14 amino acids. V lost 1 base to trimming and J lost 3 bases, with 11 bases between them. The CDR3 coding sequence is TGTGCCAGCAGCTTGAATGACATCAACTACGAGCAGTACTTC. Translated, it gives CASSLNDINYEQYF.

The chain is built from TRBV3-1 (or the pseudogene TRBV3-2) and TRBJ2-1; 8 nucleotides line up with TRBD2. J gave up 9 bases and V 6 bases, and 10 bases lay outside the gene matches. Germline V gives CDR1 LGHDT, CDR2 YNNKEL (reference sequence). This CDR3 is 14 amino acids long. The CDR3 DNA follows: TGTGCCAGCAGAAAGGGACTAGGGGGGGGTGAGCAGTTCTTC. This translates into CASRKGLGGGEQFF.

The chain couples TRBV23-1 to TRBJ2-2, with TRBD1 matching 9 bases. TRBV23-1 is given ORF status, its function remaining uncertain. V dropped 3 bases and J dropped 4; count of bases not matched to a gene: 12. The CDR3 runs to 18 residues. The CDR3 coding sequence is TGCGCCAGCAGTCACACTCTCTGGACAGGGGTAGGCACCGGGGAGCTGTTTTTT. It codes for CASSHTLWTGVGTGELFF.

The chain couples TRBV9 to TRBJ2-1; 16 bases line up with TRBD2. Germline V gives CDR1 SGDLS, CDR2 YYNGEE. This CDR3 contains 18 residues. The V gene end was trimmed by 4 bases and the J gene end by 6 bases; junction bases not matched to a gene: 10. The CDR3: CASSPQGTSGRASNEQFF. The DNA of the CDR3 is TGTGCCAGCAGCCCCCAGGGGACTAGCGGGAGGGCCTCCAATGAGCAGTTCTTC.

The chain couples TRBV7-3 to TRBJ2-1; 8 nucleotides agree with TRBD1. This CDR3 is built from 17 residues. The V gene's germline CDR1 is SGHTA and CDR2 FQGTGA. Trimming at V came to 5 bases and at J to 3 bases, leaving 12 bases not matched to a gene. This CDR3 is CASSPNPGTGRYNEQFF. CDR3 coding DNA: TGTGCCAGCAGCCCCAACCCGGGGACAGGACGCTACAATGAGCAGTTCTTC. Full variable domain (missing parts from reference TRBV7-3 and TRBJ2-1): GAGVSQTPSNKVTEKGKYVELRCDPISGHTALYWYRQSLGQGPEFLIYFQGTGAADDSGLPNDRFFAVRPEGSVSTLKIQRTERGDSAVYLCASSPNPGTGRYNEQFFGPGTRLTVL.

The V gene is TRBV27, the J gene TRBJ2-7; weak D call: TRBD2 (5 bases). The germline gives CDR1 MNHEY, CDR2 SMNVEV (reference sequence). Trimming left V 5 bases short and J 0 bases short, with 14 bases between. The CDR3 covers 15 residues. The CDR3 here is CASSPTRILSYEQYF. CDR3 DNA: TGTGCCAGCAGTCCAACTAGGATCCTCTCCTACGAGCAGTACTTC.

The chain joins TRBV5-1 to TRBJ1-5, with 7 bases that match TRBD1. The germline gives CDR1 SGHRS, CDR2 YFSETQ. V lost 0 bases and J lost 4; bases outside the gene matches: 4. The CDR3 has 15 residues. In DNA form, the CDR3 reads TGCGCCAGCAGCTTGGGTACACAGGGGAATCAGCCCCAGCATTTT. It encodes CASSLGTQGNQPQHF. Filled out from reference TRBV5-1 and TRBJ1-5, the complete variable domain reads KAGVTQTPRYLIKTRGQQVTLSCSPISGHRSVSWYQQTPGQGLQFLFEYFSETQRNKGNFPGRFSGRQFSNSRSEMNVSTLELGDSALYLCASSLGTQGNQPQHFGDGTRLSIL.

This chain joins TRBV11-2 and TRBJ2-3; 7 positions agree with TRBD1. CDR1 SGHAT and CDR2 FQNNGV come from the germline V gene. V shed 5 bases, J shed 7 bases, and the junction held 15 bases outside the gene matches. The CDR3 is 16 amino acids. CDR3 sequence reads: CASSPEGAGLLYTQYF. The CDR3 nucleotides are TGTGCCAGCAGCCCCGAGGGGGCAGGGCTCTTGTATACGCAGTATTTT. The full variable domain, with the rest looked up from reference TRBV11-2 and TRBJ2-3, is EAGVAQSPRYKIIEKRQSVAFWCNPISGHATLYWYQQILGQGPKLLIQFQNNGVVDDSQLPKDRFSAERLKGVDSTLKIQPAKLEDSAVYLCASSPEGAGLLYTQYFGPGTRLTVL.

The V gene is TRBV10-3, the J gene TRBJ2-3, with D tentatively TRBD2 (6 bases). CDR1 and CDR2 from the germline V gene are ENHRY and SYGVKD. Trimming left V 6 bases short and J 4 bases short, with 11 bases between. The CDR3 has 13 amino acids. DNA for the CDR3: TGTGCCATCAGCACGGACTACCCAGATACGCAGTATTTT. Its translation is CAISTDYPDTQYF.

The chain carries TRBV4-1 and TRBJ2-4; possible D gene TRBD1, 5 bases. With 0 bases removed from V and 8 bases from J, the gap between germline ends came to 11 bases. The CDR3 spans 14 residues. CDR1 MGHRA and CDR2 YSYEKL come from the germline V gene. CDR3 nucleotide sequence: TGCGCCAGCAGCCAAGATTGGCAGGGATACATTCAGTACTTC. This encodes CASSQDWQGYIQYF.

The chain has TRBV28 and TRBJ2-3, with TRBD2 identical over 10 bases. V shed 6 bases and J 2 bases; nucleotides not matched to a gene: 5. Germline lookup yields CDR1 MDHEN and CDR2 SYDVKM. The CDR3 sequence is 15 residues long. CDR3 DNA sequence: TGTGCCAGCAGCACTACTAGCGGGACCACAGATACGCAGTATTTT. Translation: CASSTTSGTTDTQYF.